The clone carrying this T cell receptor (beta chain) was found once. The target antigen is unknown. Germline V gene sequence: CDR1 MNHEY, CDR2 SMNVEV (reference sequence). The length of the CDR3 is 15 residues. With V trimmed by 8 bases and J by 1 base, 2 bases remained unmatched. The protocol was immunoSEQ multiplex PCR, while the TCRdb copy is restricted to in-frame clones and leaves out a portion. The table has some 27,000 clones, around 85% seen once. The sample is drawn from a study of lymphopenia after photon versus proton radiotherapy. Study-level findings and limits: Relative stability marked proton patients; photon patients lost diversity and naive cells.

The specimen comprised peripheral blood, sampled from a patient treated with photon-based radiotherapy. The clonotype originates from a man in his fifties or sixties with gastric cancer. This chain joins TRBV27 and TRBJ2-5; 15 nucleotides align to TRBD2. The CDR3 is CASGTSGGPQETQYF. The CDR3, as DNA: TGTGCCAGCGGGACTAGCGGGGGGCCCCAAGAGACCCAGTACTTC.